This TCR beta chain comes out of a study of technical replicates of blood from a handful of donors. Sequencing was performed with immunoSEQ multiplex PCR; in TCRdb, only in-frame clones are kept and a portion is missing. Of 75,000 to 100,000 clones listed, roughly 96% are singletons. The germline V gene has CDR1 SGHTA and CDR2 FQGNSA. J was trimmed by 1 base and V by 3 bases; bases with no gene match: 1. CDR3 length: 14 residues. Sequencing was carried out using T cells isolated from PBMCs. The origin of this receptor is a human donor in good health. The V and J genes are TRBV7-2 and TRBJ2-3; 7 nucleotides line up with TRBD1. The CDR3 region has the DNA TGTGCCAGCAGCTTCGGGACAGGCACAGATACGCAGTATTTT. Translation gives CASSFGTGTDTQYF.